By proportion, the clone carrying this T cell receptor (beta chain) is large. Antigen: not known. V lost 9 bases, J lost 1 base, and 15 bases lay in between. The CDR3 has 14 amino acids. Germline CDR1 and CDR2: LNHDA and SQIVND (reference sequence). Libraries were prepared by immunoSEQ multiplex PCR; TCRdb keeps only in-frame clonotypes and omits some of them. The sample gives about 64,000 clones, about four fifths of which show up once; approximately 5% is in the top ten. This record belongs to a study of OX40 agonist ivuxolimab in advanced cancers. On the study more broadly: Ivuxolimab was delivered to patients intravenously every 2 weeks at doses spanning 0.01 to 10 mg/kg. Having had anti-PD-1, anti-PD-L1 or anti-CTLA-4 therapy before was allowed, and roughly 40% had some. Findings and limits, study-wide: Averaging showed that CD8+ T cells had more expanded clones than CD4+ did. Doses of 0.1 to 3.0 mg/kg were accompanied by clonal expansion of CD4+ and CD8+ blood T cells by week 6.

The sample in question was CD4+ or CD8+ T cells sorted from blood, obtained in a trial of the OX40 agonist ivuxolimab. V gene TRBV19 combines with J gene TRBJ1-1; D may be TRBD1 (5 bases). The sequence was obtained from an adult with an advanced solid tumor such as melanoma, head and neck, liver or kidney cancer. The CDR3 here is CASTLSQGNTEAFF. DNA of the CDR3: TGTGCCAGCACCCTTAGCCAGGGGAACACTGAAGCTTTCTTT.